What follows are 4 T cell receptor beta chains derived from one specimen sequenced in a study of identical twins. TCRdb independently ran MiXCR on the 5' RACE reads; one entry per CDR3 protein. The sample includes 300,000 to 400,000 distinct CDR3 sequences, roughly an eighth seen only once; the top ten take about 7%. This sample was also put to use in a study of yellow fever vaccine responses in identical twins.

The sequenced sample consisted of CD8+ T cells sorted from blood. All receptors come from a woman aged 18-35 years in good health.

CDR3 sequence (DNA): TGTGCCAGCTCACCCCAGAACACTGAAGCTTTCTTT. Translated: CASSPQNTEAFF. V usage is TRBV18 and J usage is TRBJ1-1, with D unclear. The ends were cut back, 3 bases at V and 1 base at J, with 3 bases in the middle. Germline V lookup: CDR1 KGHSH, CDR2 LQKENI. This CDR3 region has 12 residues.

The chain joins TRBV4-1 to TRBJ2-7; D call uncertain. V lost 1 base and J lost 1, with 8 bases in between. CDR1 is MGHRA, CDR2 YSYEKL, per germline. The CDR3 runs 14 residues. The DNA for the CDR3 is TGCGCCAGCAGCCAAGCGTTTGGGTCCTACGAGCAGTACGTC. Translation: CASSQAFGSYEQYV.

There are many counts of this clonotype. V gene TRBV6-5 combines with J gene TRBJ1-1, with a tentative D call TRBD1 (5 bases). Germline loops: CDR1 MNHEY, CDR2 SVGAGI. CDR3 length: 15 residues. V lost 0 bases to trimming and J lost 1 base, with 9 bases between them. The chain's CDR3 is CASSYSYRSNTEAFF. Written as DNA, the CDR3 is TGTGCCAGCAGTTACTCGTACAGGTCGAACACTGAAGCTTTCTTT.

This clonotype was seen only a few times. The chain combines TRBV13 with TRBJ2-1; 8 bases are shared with TRBD2. The CDR3 is 18 residues long. Germline values: CDR1 PRHDT, CDR2 FYEKMQ (reference sequence). The V gene end was trimmed by 5 bases and the J gene end by 8 bases; junction bases not matched to a gene: 20. The CDR3 coding sequence is TGTGCCAGCAGCCCCCGGTTGAGTCGGGAGGGCCCGGCCGATGAGCAGTTCTTC. This codes for CASSPRLSREGPADEQFF.